Included here is one T cell receptor (beta chain) sequence, with context. Antigen: not known. Primers used in a second PCR of about 7 to 12 cycles were a sample-barcoded 5' primer and a J-beta primer mix. Each cDNA molecule was tagged by a template-switch adaptor that had 12 random nucleotides. The yield of each sample was at least 3 million CDR3-containing paired-end reads. TCRdb used MiXCR to reprocess the 5' RACE reads, holding one entry per CDR3 protein. The sample contains 700,000 to 950,000 distinct CDR3 sequences, roughly 50% of which appear only once. The data originate from a study of blood T cells in healthy people across ages. Overall study findings and caveats: Estimated diversity that came from one million T cells was considered an underestimate.

The people who gave samples were healthy Caucasians from Russia, aged roughly 6 to 100. This clonotype was obtained from a man aged 30 to 39 in good health. Sequencing was carried out using blood.

The CDR3 is CASGLTLTDTQYF. CDR3 nucleotide sequence: TGTGCTAGTGGACTCACACTCACAGATACGCAGTATTTT. The chain joins TRBV12-5 to TRBJ2-3; no clear D. Germline CDR1 is LGHNT and CDR2 is FRNRAP. V shed 6 bases and J shed 2 bases, with 9 bases lying between them. The CDR3 sequence is 13 residues long.